Following are 29 T cell receptor beta chains from one sample sequenced in a study of cytomegalovirus exposure and HLA in healthy donors. Amplification used 60 Vbeta primers and 13 Jbeta primers. TCRdb's copy holds only in-frame clones and misses some; the assay was immunoSEQ multiplex PCR. Found here are 150,000 to 200,000 clones, 70% to 85% of them singletons; the top ten hold about 1.5%. Specimen: PBMCs. Every receptor here comes from a woman aged 25 to 39 in good health and CMV-seronegative.

This rearrangement joins TRBV7-6 to TRBJ1-3; D perhaps matches TRBD1 (6 bases). The CDR3 spans 16 residues. Trimming shortened V by 5 bases and J by 0 bases, and 14 bases separated the two germline ends. Germline lookup yields CDR1 SGHVS and CDR2 FNYEAQ. CDR3 nucleotide sequence: TGTGCCAGCAGCCTACTAGGGGGACCCTCTGGAAACACCATATATTTT. As protein: CASSLLGGPSGNTIYF.

The chain couples TRBV7-8 to TRBJ2-3, with 11 nucleotides matching TRBD2. The CDR3 extends over 22 amino acids. Germline CDR1 is SGHVS and CDR2 is FQNEAQ. Trimming cost V 1 base and J 0 bases; bases outside gene matches: 18. This CDR3 is CASSLVGVTSGKGGFSTDTQYF. CDR3 in DNA: TGTGCCAGCAGCTTAGTGGGAGTGACTAGCGGGAAAGGAGGGTTTAGCACAGATACGCAGTATTTT.

There are a few counts of this clone. The rearrangement uses TRBV6-5 and TRBJ2-3; D is undetermined. This CDR3 region has 12 residues. Germline CDR1 MNHEY, CDR2 SVGAGI. V was clipped by 2 bases and J by 6 bases, with 6 bases between them. In nucleotides, the CDR3 is TGTGCCAGCAGTTACATCGGGGATACGCAGTATTTT. Translation gives CASSYIGDTQYF.

The rearrangement uses TRBV10-1 and TRBJ1-1; no definite D call. Trimming left V 5 bases short and J 1 base short, with 20 bases between. The CDR3 has 17 residues. Looked up from germline, CDR1 is WNHNN and CDR2 is SYGVQD (reference sequence). CDR3 residues: CASSPIRNKFPNTEAFF. CDR3 nucleotides: TGCGCCAGCAGTCCAATACGAAACAAATTCCCGAACACTGAAGCTTTCTTT.

This clone was picked up a small number of times. The gene calls are TRBV30 and TRBJ2-1; 8 nucleotides agree with TRBD1. The trim removed 0 bases at V and 9 bases at J, leaving 7 bases unmatched. The CDR3 covers 14 residues. Germline values: CDR1 GTSNPN, CDR2 SVGIG (reference sequence). Written as DNA, the CDR3 is TGTGCCTGGAGTGTAGTGACAGGGGCTGGTGAGCAGTTCTTC. It specifies CAWSVVTGAGEQFF.

This rearrangement joins TRBV5-1 to TRBJ2-7; TRBD1 aligns across 10 bases. V lost 7 bases to trimming and J lost 1 base; unmatched junction nucleotides: 5. Looked up from germline, CDR1 is SGHRS and CDR2 is YFSETQ. The CDR3 runs 14 residues. CDR3 in DNA: TGCGCCAGCGGCCGGGACAGGGGTTCCTACGAGCAGTACTTC. Translated, it gives CASGRDRGSYEQYF. Combining the CDR3 with reference TRBV5-1 and TRBJ2-7 gives the whole variable domain KAGVTQTPRYLIKTRGQQVTLSCSPISGHRSVSWYQQTPGQGLQFLFEYFSETQRNKGNFPGRFSGRQFSNSRSEMNVSTLELGDSALYLCASGRDRGSYEQYFGPGTRLTVT.

The V and J genes are TRBV2 and TRBJ1-1, with D tentatively TRBD1 (5 bases). Trimming removed 6 bases at V and 3 bases at J, with 11 bases between. The CDR3 runs to 13 residues. Germline lookup yields CDR1 SNHLY and CDR2 FYNNEI. The chain's CDR3 is CASRIAGDTEAFF. The DNA for the CDR3 is TGTGCCAGCAGAATTGCGGGGGACACTGAAGCTTTCTTT.

A single count supports this clone. J is TRBJ1-2 and V is TRBV7-8; D remains unclear. Germline loops: CDR1 SGHVS, CDR2 FQNEAQ. Trimming removed 7 bases at V and 4 bases at J, with 16 bases between. The CDR3 length is 14 residues. The CDR3 region has the DNA TGTGCCAGCACCCCGGCGGGAGGGCTCTATGGCTACACCTTC. Translating gives CASTPAGGLYGYTF.

The V gene is TRBV14, the J gene TRBJ2-3, with D maybe TRBD2 (5 bases). Looked up from germline, CDR1 is SGHDN and CDR2 is FVKESK. V dropped 2 bases and J dropped 8 bases, with 8 bases sitting between them. The CDR3 sequence is 12 residues long. CDR3 loop: CASSQPGSTQYF. DNA for the CDR3: TGTGCCAGCAGCCAACCGGGAAGTACGCAGTATTTT.

The chain has TRBV6-5 and TRBJ2-2, with D perhaps matching TRBD2 (5 bases). The germline V gene has CDR1 MNHEY and CDR2 SVGAGI. Trimming shortened V by 2 bases and J by 4 bases, and 11 bases separated the two germline ends. The CDR3 contains 15 residues. The CDR3 is CASSYAGRSTGELFF. DNA of the CDR3: TGTGCCAGCAGTTACGCGGGTAGGAGCACCGGGGAGCTGTTTTTT.

The chain recombines TRBV6-4 with TRBJ1-1; D might be TRBD1 (5 bases). V was cut by 6 bases and J by 5 bases, with 13 bases left in between. The CDR3 consists of 13 residues. Germline-derived CDR1 and CDR2 are MRHNA and SNTAGT. The CDR3 loop reads CASSQDQGTEAFF. The CDR3 DNA follows: TGTGCCAGCAGCCAAGACCAGGGAACTGAAGCTTTCTTT.

The gene calls are TRBV6-6 and TRBJ2-7; D is perhaps TRBD2 (6 bases). Trimming cost V 0 bases and J 2 bases, with 11 bases left between them. There are 15 residues in the CDR3. The germline V gene has CDR1 MNHNY and CDR2 SVGAGI (reference sequence). CDR3 amino acids: CASSYSRTGAYEQYF. The CDR3 coding sequence is TGTGCCAGCAGTTACTCAAGGACGGGGGCCTACGAGCAGTACTTC.

The V and J genes are TRBV2 and TRBJ2-7, with D possibly matching TRBD1 (5 bases). The germline V and J ends were trimmed by 7 bases and 3 bases, with 13 bases remaining between them. CDR1 is SNHLY and CDR2 is FYNNEI in the germline V gene. The CDR3 spans 13 residues. The CDR3 region has the DNA TGTGCCAGCAAGGCAGGGTTATTCTACGAGCAGTACTTC. It translates to CASKAGLFYEQYF. The full variable domain, its missing parts supplied by reference TRBV2 and TRBJ2-7, is EPEVTQTPSHQVTQMGQEVILRCVPISNHLYFYWYRQILGQKVEFLVSFYNNEISEKSEIFDDQFSVERPDGSNFTLKIRSTKLEDSAMYFCASKAGLFYEQYFGPGTRLTVT.

The chain recombines TRBV2 with TRBJ2-3; D remains ambiguous. CDR3 length: 12 residues. V was clipped by 4 bases and J by 2 bases, with 4 bases between them. Germline V gene sequence: CDR1 SNHLY, CDR2 FYNNEI. CDR3 nucleotides: TGTGCCAGCAGTGTATACACAGATACGCAGTATTTT. This codes for CASSVYTDTQYF.

This clone showed up just a few times. J is TRBJ1-1 and V is TRBV19; 7 bases line up with TRBD1. Trimming took 6 bases from V and 3 from J; bases not matched to a gene: 13. Germline V gene data show CDR1 as LNHDA and CDR2 as SQIVND (reference sequence). The CDR3 sequence is 16 residues long. CDR3 loop: CASRVRVGGLYTEAFF. As DNA, the CDR3 is TGTGCCAGTAGAGTCAGGGTAGGGGGCCTGTACACTGAAGCTTTCTTT. The whole variable domain, filled in from reference TRBV19 and TRBJ1-1, reads DGGITQSPKYLFRKEGQNVTLSCEQNLNHDAMYWYRQDPGQGLRLIYYSQIVNDFQKGDIAEGYSVSREKKESFPLTVTSAQKNPTAFYLCASRVRVGGLYTEAFFGQGTRLTVV.

This chain connects TRBV15 to TRBJ1-1; D is ambiguous. CDR1 and CDR2 (germline): LNHNV, YYDKDF (reference sequence). The length of the CDR3 is 12 residues. V dropped 0 bases and J dropped 10 bases, with 9 bases sitting between them. CDR3 bases: TGTGCCACCAGCAGAGATGCAAGCCGAGCTTTCTTT. Translation gives CATSRDASRAFF.

This clone came up a few times. The chain recombines TRBV4-2 with TRBJ2-7; maybe TRBD2 (5 bases). This CDR3 comprises 14 residues. Trimming pared 1 base from V and 0 bases from J, leaving 7 bases between. Germline-derived CDR1 and CDR2 are LGHNA and YNFKEQ. This CDR3 is CASSQGTRSYEQYF. Written as DNA, the CDR3 is TGTGCCAGCAGCCAAGGGACTCGCTCCTACGAGCAGTACTTC.

The chain has TRBV25-1 and TRBJ2-7; 8 bases agree with TRBD2. CDR1 is MGHDK and CDR2 is SYGVNS in the germline V gene. This CDR3 contains 14 residues. Unmatched junction bases numbered 2, after V lost 2 bases and J lost 2 bases. This CDR3 reads CASSERGGPYEQYF. CDR3 nucleotides: TGTGCCAGCAGTGAACGGGGGGGCCCCTACGAGCAGTACTTC.

The chain couples TRBV27 to TRBJ2-2; D uncertain. The CDR3 length is 12 residues. CDR1 and CDR2 from the germline V gene are MNHEY and SMNVEV (reference sequence). The V end was cut by 3 bases, the J end by 6 bases, with 5 bases between. CDR3 protein: CASSFLAGELFF. CDR3 nucleotides: TGTGCCAGCAGTTTTCTAGCCGGGGAGCTGTTTTTT.

The genes are TRBV5-4 and TRBJ1-2, with D unresolved. Trimming took off 0 bases at V and 3 bases at J, with 9 bases between the two ends. Germline values: CDR1 SGHNT, CDR2 YYREEE (reference sequence). CDR3 length equals 14 residues. CDR3 amino acids: CASSLVPGDYGYTF. CDR3 coding DNA: TGTGCCAGCAGCTTGGTTCCCGGGGACTATGGCTACACCTTC.

This chain joins TRBV9 and TRBJ2-5, with unresolved D. CDR1 SGDLS and CDR2 YYNGEE come from the germline V gene. This CDR3 spans 13 amino acids. V lost 4 bases to trimming and J lost 2 bases, with 9 bases between them. The CDR3 region is CASSRALQETQYF. The DNA for the CDR3 is TGTGCCAGCAGCAGAGCCCTACAAGAGACCCAGTACTTC. The whole variable domain, remainder taken from reference TRBV9 and TRBJ2-5, is DSGVTQTPKHLITATGQRVTLRCSPRSGDLSVYWYQQSLDQGLQFLIQYYNGEERAKGNILERFSAQQFPDLHSELNLSSLELGDSALYFCASSRALQETQYFGPGTRLLVL.

Turning to this clone: A junction boundary mismatches the germline segment, possibly from a read error. The rearrangement joins TRBV7-2 to TRBJ2-7; D unclear. The germline CDR1 and CDR2 sequences are SGHTA and FQGNSA. CDR3 length: 15 amino acids. As DNA, the CDR3 is TGTGCCAGCACCTTAACCCCACGTGACATCTACGAGCAGTACTTC. It translates to CASTLTPRDIYEQYF.

This chain connects TRBV6-5 to TRBJ1-2; 9 bases are a match to TRBD1. This CDR3 has 14 residues. Germline values: CDR1 MNHEY, CDR2 SVGAGI. V was pared by 7 bases and J by 3 bases, with 6 bases of the junction left unmatched. Here the CDR3 DNA reads TGTGCCAGCAAAAGAGGGACAGGGCACTATGGCTACACCTTC. Translation: CASKRGTGHYGYTF.

The chain combines TRBV28 with TRBJ1-1; TRBD1 matches 9 bases. With V trimmed by 5 bases and J by 5 bases, 6 bases remained unmatched. The CDR3 runs to 14 residues. CDR1 and CDR2 from the germline V gene are MDHEN and SYDVKM. Written as DNA, the CDR3 is TGTGCCAGCAGTGTACAGGGGGCATGGACTGAAGCTTTCTTT. As protein: CASSVQGAWTEAFF.

This clone was counted once. The chain recombines TRBV27 with TRBJ2-7; 7 bases match TRBD1. CDR1 is MNHEY and CDR2 is SMNVEV in the germline V gene (reference sequence). The V segment lost 7 bases and the J segment 5 bases; nucleotides outside the gene matches: 11. This CDR3 is 14 amino acids long. CDR3 DNA: TGTGCCAGCACAACGACAGGGTCTAGGGACGAGCAGTACTTC. Residues: CASTTTGSRDEQYF.

This clone was recorded a few times. V is TRBV28 and J is TRBJ2-5, with D maybe TRBD2 (5 bases). The CDR3 consists of 15 residues. Trimming left V 6 bases short and J 2 bases short, with 16 bases between. CDR1 is MDHEN and CDR2 is SYDVKM in the germline V gene. CDR3 residues: CASRPRLSVQETQYF. The DNA of the CDR3 is TGTGCCAGCAGACCTCGTCTTAGCGTTCAAGAGACCCAGTACTTC.

V and J are TRBV5-6 and TRBJ2-5; 11 bases fit TRBD2. V lost 4 bases to trimming and J lost 5 bases; unmatched junction nucleotides: 4. Germline V lookup: CDR1 SGHDT, CDR2 YYEEEE. CDR3 length: 14 amino acids. The CDR3 DNA reads TGTGCCAGCAGCCTACTAGCGGGAGCGGAGACCCAGTACTTC. This sequence encodes CASSLLAGAETQYF.

The chain links TRBV27 to TRBJ1-6, with TRBD1 as a possible D gene (5 bases). Trimming stripped 5 bases from V and 9 bases from J, with 17 bases between. Germline V gives CDR1 MNHEY, CDR2 SMNVEV (reference sequence). The CDR3 has 15 residues. Written as DNA, the CDR3 is TGTGCCAGCAGTCCCAAGGGAGGGGCCGGTTCACCCCTCCACTTT. Amino acids: CASSPKGGAGSPLHF.

There are a few counts of this clone. The V and J genes are TRBV4-1 and TRBJ1-2; D is unclear. Germline V gene data show CDR1 as MGHRA and CDR2 as YSYEKL. The CDR3 has 17 residues. Trimming shortened V by 4 bases and J by 0 bases, and 18 bases separated the two germline ends. This CDR3 reads CASSPPPGSKPNYGYTF. The CDR3 bases are TGCGCCAGCAGCCCTCCACCGGGATCCAAACCTAACTATGGCTACACCTTC.